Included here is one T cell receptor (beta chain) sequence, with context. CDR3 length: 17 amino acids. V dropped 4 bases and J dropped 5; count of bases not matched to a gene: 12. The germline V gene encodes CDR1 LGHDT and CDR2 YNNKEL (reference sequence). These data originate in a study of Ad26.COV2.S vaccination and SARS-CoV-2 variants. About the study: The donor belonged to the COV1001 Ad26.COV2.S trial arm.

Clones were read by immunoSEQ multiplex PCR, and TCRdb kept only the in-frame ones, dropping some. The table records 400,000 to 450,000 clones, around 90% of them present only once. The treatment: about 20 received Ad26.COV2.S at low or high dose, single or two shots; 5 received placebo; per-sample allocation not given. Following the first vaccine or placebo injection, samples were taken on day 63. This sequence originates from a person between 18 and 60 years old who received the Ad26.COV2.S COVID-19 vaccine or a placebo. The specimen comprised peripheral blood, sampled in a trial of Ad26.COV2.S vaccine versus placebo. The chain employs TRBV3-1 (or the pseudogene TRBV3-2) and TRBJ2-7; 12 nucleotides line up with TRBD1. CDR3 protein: CASSLRNRDRGHDEQYF. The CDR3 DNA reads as TGTGCCAGCAGCCTACGGAACCGGGACAGGGGGCATGACGAGCAGTACTTC.